A few counts support the clone carrying this TCR beta chain. As yet, its antigen is unknown. For TCR beta, libraries came from quantitative 5'-RACE with molecular barcodes. TCRdb passed the 5' RACE reads through MiXCR, listing each CDR3 protein once. The repertoire has some 800,000 distinct CDR3 sequences, roughly 12% of them found once; the top ten carry roughly 0.51%. The CDR3 extends over 15 amino acids. V shed 4 bases, J shed 5 bases, and the junction held 10 bases outside the gene matches. CDR1 and CDR2 (germline): SGHRS, YFSETQ. The data derive from a study of CD8 T cells in ankylosing spondylitis. Broader study findings: Disease-linked clones proved CD8+ and comparatively uncommon in peripheral blood. Reactive arthritis synovial fluid and blood were previously reported to contain some motif variants. A motif in TCR beta, a set of fewer than ten highly homologous variants, appeared characteristic of ankylosing spondylitis blood.

The sequence was obtained from a male donor with ankylosing spondylitis. The chain employs TRBV5-1 and TRBJ2-5; 8 bases line up with TRBD2. Material: blood, either unsorted or a sorted T cell fraction (not recorded which). CDR3 sequence (DNA): TGCGCCAGCAGCCCTATGGCGGGAGGTATGGAGACCCAGTACTTC. Amino acid sequence: CASSPMAGGMETQYF.